The present T cell receptor beta chain was sequenced within a study of blood T cell repertoires in COVID-19. Across the study: Samples of COVID-19 (acute and convalescent) were obtained from the United States, Italy and Spain.

Sequencing used immunoSEQ multiplex PCR; TCRdb keeps in-frame clones, though not all of them. The sample lists around 260,000 clones, approximately 92% occurring once. Participants were aged about 18 to 100 years, lived in 20 to 25 US areas, and enrolled virtually. Participant-reported clinical history was the basis for cohort assignment. Two negative PCRs, clearance, or symptom resolution characterized the recovered Cohort 3 donors. The CDR3 extends over 16 amino acids. V lost 2 bases, J lost 8 bases, and 19 bases lay in between. CDR1 is LGHDT, CDR2 YNNKEL, per germline (reference sequence). V gene TRBV3-1 (or the pseudogene TRBV3-2) combines with J gene TRBJ2-1, with D possibly matching TRBD2 (7 bases). This sequence originates from a young woman who had recovered from COVID-19. Sequenced sample: PBMCs or T cells enriched from blood (not recorded which). As DNA, the CDR3 is TGTGCCAGCAGCCAATCCGGGGGCGGGAGAAATGATGAGCAGTTCTTC. Translating it yields CASSQSGGGRNDEQFF.